The rows below give T cell receptor beta chains drawn from one sample of a study of T cells after posttransplantation cyclophosphamide. The data were produced by immunoSEQ multiplex PCR, yet TCRdb's version contains in-frame clones alone and is incomplete. The data contain more than 10,000 clones, roughly 80% of them seen just once; the ten biggest clones take up about 4.9%. The sample consisted of PBMCs, taken after allogeneic stem cell transplant with posttransplant cyclophosphamide. Source of these receptors: a female patient aged 45 to 65 who received an allogeneic stem cell transplant from a related donor, was CMV-positive, and had no GVHD. Part of the T cells may come from the graft donor. Each CDR3 is given with its conserved first and last residue. Each record gives: D gene, clone size, V gene, J gene, CDR3 DNA, CDR3 protein. The D gene is left open where the match is weak. Only part of the rows carry a size: once, few, many, or a class if the clone is expanded.

>.|once|TRBV2|TRBJ2-7
TGTGCCAGCATCGGACTAGGGACATCCCACGAGCAGTACTTC
CASIGLGTSHEQYF
>.|few|TRBV6-5|TRBJ1-4
TGTGCCAGCAGCCCCTTCGGGGGGCGGGGTGAAAAACTGTTTTTT
CASSPFGGRGEKLFF
>.|.|TRBV7-2|TRBJ2-7
TGTGCCAGCAGCCTATCCGGGATCTACGAGCAGTACTTC
CASSLSGIYEQYF
>TRBD2|once|TRBV7-6|TRBJ2-7
TGTGCCAGCAGCTTAGTGACCGGGACTAGCTTTCACGAGCAGTACTTC
CASSLVTGTSFHEQYF
>TRBD1|few|TRBV5-6|TRBJ2-7
TGTGCCAGCAGTCCGGCGGAAAGGGGGCTTTCCTACGAGCAGTACTTC
CASSPAERGLSYEQYF
>TRBD1|few|TRBV6-4|TRBJ1-2
TGTGCCAGCAGTGACACTGGACAGGCCTCCGGGGGCTACACCTTC
CASSDTGQASGGYTF
>.|.|TRBV9|TRBJ2-5
TGTGCCAGCAGCGTAGCAAGCGGAAGGGGGGAGACCCAGTACTTC
CASSVASGRGETQYF
>TRBD1|.|TRBV7-9|TRBJ1-4
TGTGCCAGCAGCTCCCAGACAGGGGGCTTATTTGAAAAACTGTTTTTT
CASSSQTGGLFEKLFF
>.|.|TRBV6-5|TRBJ1-5
TGTGCCAGCAGCCCGGACAGAAGGAATCAGCCCCAGCATTTT
CASSPDRRNQPQHF
>.|.|TRBV6-5|TRBJ2-2
TGTGCCAGCAGCGACGGGGGAGGAGGGACCGGGGAGCTGTTTTTT
CASSDGGGGTGELFF
>TRBD1|.|TRBV7-9|TRBJ2-5
TGTGCCAGCAGCTTAGGGGACAGGGGAGGGCAGGAGACCCAGTACTTC
CASSLGDRGGQETQYF
>.|.|TRBV4-1|TRBJ2-7
TGCGCCAGCAGCCAAGAGGCCAGGCCCTACGAGCAGTACTTC
CASSQEARPYEQYF
>.|.|TRBV5-1|TRBJ1-5
TGCGCCAGCAGCTCTGGACTCATGAATCAGCCCCAGCATTTT
CASSSGLMNQPQHF
>.|.|TRBV10-3|TRBJ2-3
TGTGCCATCGCCAGGGGAGATACAGATACGCAGTATTTT
CAIARGDTDTQYF
>TRBD1|once|TRBV15|TRBJ2-7
TGTGCCACCAGCTTAGAACCCGGGACAGACTACGAGCAGTACTTC
CATSLEPGTDYEQYF